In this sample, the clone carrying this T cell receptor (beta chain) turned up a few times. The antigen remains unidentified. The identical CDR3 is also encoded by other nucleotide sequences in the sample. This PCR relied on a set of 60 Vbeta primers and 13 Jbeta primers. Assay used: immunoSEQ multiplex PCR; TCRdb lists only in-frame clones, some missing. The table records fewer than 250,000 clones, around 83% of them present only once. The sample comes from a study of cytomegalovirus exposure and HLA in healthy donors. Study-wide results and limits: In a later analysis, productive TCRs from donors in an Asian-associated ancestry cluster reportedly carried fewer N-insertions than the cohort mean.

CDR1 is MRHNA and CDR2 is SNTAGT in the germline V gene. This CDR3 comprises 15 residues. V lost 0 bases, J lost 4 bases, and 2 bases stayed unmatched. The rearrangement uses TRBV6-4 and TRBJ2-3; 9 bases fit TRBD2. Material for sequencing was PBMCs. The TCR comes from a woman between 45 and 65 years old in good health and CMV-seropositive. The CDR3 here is CASSDSAGGPDTQYF. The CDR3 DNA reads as TGTGCCAGCAGTGACTCCGCGGGGGGGCCAGATACGCAGTATTTT.